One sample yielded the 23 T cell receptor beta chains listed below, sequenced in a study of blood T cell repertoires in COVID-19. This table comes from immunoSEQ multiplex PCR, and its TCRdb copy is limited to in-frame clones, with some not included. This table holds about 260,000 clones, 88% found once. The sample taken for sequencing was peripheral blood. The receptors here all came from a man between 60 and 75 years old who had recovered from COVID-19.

The CDR3 loop is CASSALGGNTEAFF. In nucleotides, the CDR3 is TGTGCCAGCAGCGCCCTTGGAGGGAACACTGAAGCTTTCTTT. The rearrangement uses TRBV6-5 and TRBJ1-1, with no clear D. Trimming shortened V by 6 bases and J by 1 base, and 12 bases separated the two germline ends. There are 14 residues in the CDR3. The germline CDR1 and CDR2 sequences are MNHEY and SVGAGI.

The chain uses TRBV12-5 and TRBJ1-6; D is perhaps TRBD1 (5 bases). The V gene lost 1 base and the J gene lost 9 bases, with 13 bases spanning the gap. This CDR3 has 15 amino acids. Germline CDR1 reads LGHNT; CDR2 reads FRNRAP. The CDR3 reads CASGLEPTAGSPLHF. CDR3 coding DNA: TGTGCTAGTGGTTTGGAACCGACAGCTGGTTCACCCCTCCACTTT.

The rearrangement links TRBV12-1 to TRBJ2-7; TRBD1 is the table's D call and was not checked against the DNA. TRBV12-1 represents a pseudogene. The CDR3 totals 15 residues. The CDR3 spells CASSSYSSSSYEQYF. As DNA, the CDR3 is TGTGCCAGCAGCTCCTACAGTAGTAGCTCCTACGAGCAGTACTTC.

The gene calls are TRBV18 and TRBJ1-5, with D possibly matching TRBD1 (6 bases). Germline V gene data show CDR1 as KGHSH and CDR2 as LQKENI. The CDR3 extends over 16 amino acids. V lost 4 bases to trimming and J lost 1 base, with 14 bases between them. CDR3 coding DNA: TGTGCCAGCTCACAATTAACAGGGAACAGCAATCAGCCCCAGCATTTT. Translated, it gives CASSQLTGNSNQPQHF.

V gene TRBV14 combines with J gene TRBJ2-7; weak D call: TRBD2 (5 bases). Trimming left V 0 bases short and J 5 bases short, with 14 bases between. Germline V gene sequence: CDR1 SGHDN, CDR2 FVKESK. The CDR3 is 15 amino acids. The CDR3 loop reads CASSQDMRGFHEQYF. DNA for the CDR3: TGTGCCAGCAGCCAAGATATGAGAGGGTTCCACGAGCAGTACTTC.

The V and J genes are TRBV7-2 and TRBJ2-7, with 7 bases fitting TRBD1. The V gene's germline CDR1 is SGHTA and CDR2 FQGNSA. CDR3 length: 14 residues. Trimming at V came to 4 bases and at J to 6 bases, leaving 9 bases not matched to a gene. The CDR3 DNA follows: TGTGCCAGCAGCTCGACAGGGTGGAACAGCGAGCAGTACTTC. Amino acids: CASSSTGWNSEQYF.

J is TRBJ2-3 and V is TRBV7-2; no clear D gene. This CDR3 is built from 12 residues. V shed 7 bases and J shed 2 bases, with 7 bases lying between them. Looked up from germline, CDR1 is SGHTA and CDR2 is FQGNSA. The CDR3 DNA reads TGTGCCAGCACTACGTACACAGATACGCAGTATTTT. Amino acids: CASTTYTDTQYF.

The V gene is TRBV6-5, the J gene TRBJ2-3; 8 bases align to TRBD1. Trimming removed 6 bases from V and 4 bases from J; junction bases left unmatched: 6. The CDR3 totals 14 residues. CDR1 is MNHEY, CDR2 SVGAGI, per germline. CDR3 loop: CASRKQGVADTQYF. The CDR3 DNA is TGTGCCAGCAGAAAACAGGGGGTGGCAGATACGCAGTATTTT.

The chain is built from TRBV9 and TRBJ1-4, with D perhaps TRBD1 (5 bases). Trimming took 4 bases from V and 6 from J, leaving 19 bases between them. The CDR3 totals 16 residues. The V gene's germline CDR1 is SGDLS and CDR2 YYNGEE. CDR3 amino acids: CASSSAEGPAYEKLFF. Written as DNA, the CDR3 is TGTGCCAGCAGCTCCGCGGAGGGACCTGCCTATGAAAAACTGTTTTTT.

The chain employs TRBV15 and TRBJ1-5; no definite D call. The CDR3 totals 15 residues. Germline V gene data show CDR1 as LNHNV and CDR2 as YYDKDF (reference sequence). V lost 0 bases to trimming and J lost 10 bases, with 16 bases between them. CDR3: CATSRDLEGLGPQHF. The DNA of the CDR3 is TGTGCCACCAGCAGAGATCTGGAGGGATTAGGTCCCCAGCATTTT. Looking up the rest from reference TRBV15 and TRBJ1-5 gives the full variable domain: DAMVIQNPRYQVTQFGKPVTLSCSQTLNHNVMYWYQQKSSQAPKLLFHYYDKDFNNEADTPDNFQSRRPNTSFCFLDIRSPGLGDTAMYLCATSRDLEGLGPQHFGDGTRLSIL.

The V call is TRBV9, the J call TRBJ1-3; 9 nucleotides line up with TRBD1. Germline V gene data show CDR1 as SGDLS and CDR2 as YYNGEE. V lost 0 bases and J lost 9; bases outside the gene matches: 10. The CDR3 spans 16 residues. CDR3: CASSVDGNRGRGTIYF. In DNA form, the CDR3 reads TGTGCCAGCAGCGTAGATGGCAACAGGGGGCGAGGCACCATATATTTT.

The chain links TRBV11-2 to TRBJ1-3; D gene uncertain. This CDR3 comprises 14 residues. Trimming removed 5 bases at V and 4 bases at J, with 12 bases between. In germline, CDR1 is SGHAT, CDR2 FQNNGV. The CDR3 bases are TGTGCCAGCAGCCGGCCCGAGGCGGGAAACACCATATATTTT. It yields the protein CASSRPEAGNTIYF.

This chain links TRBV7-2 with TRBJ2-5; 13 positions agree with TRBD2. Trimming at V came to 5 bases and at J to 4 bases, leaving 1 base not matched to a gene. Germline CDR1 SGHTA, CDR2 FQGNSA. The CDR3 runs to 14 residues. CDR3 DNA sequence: TGTGCCAGCAGCACTAGCGGGGGGGCAGAGACCCAGTACTTC. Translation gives CASSTSGGAETQYF.

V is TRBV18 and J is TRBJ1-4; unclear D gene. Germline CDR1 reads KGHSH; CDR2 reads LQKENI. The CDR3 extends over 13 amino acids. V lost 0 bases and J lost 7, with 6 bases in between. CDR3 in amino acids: CASSPPGAEKLFF. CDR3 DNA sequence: TGTGCCAGCTCACCACCTGGAGCTGAAAAACTGTTTTTT.

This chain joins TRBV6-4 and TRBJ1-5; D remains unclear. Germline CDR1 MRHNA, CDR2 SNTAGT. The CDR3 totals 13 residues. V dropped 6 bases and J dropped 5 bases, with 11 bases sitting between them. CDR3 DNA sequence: TGTGCCAGCAGCGAACAACCCTATCAGCCCCAGCATTTT. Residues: CASSEQPYQPQHF.

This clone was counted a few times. Here the CDR3 DNA reads TGTGCCAGCTCACCACCTACAGGGGATAATTCACCCCTCCACTTT. Translation: CASSPPTGDNSPLHF. The rearrangement joins TRBV18 to TRBJ1-6, with TRBD1 matching 7 bases. The CDR3 runs to 15 residues. Germline-derived CDR1 and CDR2 are KGHSH and LQKENI. J gave up 5 bases and V 0 bases, and 1 base lay outside the gene matches.

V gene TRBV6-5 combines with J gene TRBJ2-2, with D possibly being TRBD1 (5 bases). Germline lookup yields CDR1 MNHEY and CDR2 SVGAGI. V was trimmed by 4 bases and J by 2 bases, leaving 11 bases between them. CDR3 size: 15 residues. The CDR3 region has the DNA TGTGCCAGCAGTTCAAGGGGTCAAAACACCGGGGAGCTGTTTTTT. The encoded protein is CASSSRGQNTGELFF.

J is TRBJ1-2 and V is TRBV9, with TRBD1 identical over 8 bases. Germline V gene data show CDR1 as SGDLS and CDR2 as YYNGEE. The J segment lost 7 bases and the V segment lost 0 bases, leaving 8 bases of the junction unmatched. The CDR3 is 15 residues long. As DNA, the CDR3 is TGTGCCAGCAGCGTAGACGGGCAGGGGGCTGGTGGCTACACCTTC. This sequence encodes CASSVDGQGAGGYTF.

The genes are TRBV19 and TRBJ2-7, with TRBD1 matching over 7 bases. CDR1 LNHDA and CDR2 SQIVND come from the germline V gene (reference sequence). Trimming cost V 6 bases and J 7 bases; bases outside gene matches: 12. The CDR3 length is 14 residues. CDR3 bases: TGTGCCAGTAGCCCGAGTAACAGGGGCGGAGAGCAGTACTTC. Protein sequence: CASSPSNRGGEQYF.

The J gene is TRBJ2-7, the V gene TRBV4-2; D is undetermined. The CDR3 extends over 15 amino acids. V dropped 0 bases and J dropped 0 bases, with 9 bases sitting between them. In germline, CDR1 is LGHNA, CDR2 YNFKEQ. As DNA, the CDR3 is TGTGCCAGCAGCCAAGATCTTGGTAGCTCCTACGAGCAGTACTTC. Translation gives CASSQDLGSSYEQYF.

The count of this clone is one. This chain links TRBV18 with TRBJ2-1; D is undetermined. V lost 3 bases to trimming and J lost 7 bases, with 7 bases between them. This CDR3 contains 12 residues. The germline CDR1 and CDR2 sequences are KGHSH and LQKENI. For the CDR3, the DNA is TGTGCCAGCTCACCCTTCCTGAATGAGCAGTTCTTC. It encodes CASSPFLNEQFF. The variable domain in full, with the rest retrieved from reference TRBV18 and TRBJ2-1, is NAGVMQNPRHLVRRRGQEARLRCSPMKGHSHVYWYRQLPEEGLKFMVYLQKENIIDESGMPKERFSAEFPKEGPSILRIQQVVRGDSAAYFCASSPFLNEQFFGPGTRLTVL.

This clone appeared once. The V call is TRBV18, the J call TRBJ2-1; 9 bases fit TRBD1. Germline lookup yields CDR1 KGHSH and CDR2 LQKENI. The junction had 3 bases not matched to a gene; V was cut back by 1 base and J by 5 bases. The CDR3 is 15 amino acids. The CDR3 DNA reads TGTGCCAGCTCACCACGGGACAGGGATGACAATGAGCAGTTCTTC. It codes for CASSPRDRDDNEQFF.

The CDR3 nucleotides read TGTGCCAGCAGCACCGGGACTAGCTCCTACGAGCAGTACTTC. Translated, it gives CASSTGTSSYEQYF. The chain employs TRBV5-6 and TRBJ2-7, with 8 bases aligning to TRBD2. The CDR3 is 14 amino acids. V dropped 4 bases and J dropped 0; count of bases not matched to a gene: 3. Germline assignment: CDR1 SGHDT and CDR2 YYEEEE.